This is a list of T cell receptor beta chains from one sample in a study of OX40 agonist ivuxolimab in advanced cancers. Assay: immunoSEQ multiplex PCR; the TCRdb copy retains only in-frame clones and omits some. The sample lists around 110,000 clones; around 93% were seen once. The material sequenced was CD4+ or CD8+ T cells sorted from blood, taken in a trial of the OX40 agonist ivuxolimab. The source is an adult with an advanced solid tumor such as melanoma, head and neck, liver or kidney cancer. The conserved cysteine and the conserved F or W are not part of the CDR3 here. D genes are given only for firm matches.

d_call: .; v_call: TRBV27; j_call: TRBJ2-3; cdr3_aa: ASSPLGAAADTQY
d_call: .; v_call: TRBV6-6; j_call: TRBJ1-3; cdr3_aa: ASAQDQGNTIY
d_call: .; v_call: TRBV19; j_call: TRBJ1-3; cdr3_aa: ASSMLPGGNTIY
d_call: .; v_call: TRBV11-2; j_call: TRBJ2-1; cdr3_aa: ASSLHGNEQF
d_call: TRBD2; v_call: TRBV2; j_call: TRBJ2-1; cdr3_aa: ASGRTSGALNEQF
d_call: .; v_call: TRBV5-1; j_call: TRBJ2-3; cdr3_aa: ASREQVTSTDTQY
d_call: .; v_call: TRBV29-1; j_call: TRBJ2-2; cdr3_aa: SGQTSPYTGELF
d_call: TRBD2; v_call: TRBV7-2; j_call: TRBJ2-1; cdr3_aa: ASSWRAGGPGNEQF
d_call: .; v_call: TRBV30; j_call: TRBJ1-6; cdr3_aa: AWSGRHSPLH
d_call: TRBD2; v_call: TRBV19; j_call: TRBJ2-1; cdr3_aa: ASTGLAGYNEQF
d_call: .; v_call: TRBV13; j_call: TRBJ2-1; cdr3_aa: ASTPYESPVRF
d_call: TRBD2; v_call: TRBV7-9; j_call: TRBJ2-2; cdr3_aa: ASSPGLVRTGELF
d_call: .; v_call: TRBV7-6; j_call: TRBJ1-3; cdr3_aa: ASSLKGGNTIY
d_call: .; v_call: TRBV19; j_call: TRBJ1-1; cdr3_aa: ASSVTANTEAF
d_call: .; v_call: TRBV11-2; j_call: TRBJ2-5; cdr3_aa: ASSSGDVQY
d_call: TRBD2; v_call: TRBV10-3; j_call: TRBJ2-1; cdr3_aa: AISEGETSGTNEQF
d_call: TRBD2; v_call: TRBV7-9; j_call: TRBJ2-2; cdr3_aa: ASSTGTSGNTGELF
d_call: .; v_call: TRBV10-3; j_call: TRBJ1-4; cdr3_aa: AISARPTSAGEKLF
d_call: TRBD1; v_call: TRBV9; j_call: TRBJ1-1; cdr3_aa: ASSVSSTGMDTEAF
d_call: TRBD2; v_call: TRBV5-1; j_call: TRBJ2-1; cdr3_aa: ASSLTSGRAQNEQF
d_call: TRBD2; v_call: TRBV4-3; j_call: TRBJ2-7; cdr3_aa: ASSQEWAGDSYEQY
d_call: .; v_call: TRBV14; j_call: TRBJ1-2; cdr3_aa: ASSPWVLGGYT
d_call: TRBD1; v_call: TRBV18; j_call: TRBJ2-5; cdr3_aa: ASSPRDSQETQY
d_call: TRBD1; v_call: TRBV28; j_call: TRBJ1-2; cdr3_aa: ASSSSDRRYT
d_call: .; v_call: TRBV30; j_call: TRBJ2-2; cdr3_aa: AWSPWAGPPNTGELF
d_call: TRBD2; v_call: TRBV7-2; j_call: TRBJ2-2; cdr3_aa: ASSLVAGANTGELF
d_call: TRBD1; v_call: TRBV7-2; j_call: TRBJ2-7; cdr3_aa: ASSLSSVGTALAYEQY
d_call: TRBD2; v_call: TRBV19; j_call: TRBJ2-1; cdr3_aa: ASSIADHRIDSGKYNEQF
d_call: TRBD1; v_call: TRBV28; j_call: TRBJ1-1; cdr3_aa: ASSSTGTVLYEAF
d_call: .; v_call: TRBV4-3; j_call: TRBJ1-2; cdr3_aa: ASSQDSQGGYGYT
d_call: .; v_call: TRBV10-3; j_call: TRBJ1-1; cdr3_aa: AISDQNTEAF
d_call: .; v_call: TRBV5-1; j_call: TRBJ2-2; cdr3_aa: ASSPKTVNTGELF
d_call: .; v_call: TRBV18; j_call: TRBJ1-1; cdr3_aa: ASSPFVETEAF
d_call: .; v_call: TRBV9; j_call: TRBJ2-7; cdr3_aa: ASSASGDLYEQY
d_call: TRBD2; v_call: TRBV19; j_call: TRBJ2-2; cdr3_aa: ASSTGLAANTGELF
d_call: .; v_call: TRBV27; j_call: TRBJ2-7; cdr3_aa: ASSHGERPHSQYEQY
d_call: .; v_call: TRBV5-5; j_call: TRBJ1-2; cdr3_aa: ASSLSGAGGYT
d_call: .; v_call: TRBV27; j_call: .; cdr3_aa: ASSLLSGSTYEQY
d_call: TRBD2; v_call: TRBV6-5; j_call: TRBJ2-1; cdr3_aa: ASSSLSGTSYNEQF
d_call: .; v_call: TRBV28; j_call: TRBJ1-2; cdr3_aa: ASSAGAGNGYT
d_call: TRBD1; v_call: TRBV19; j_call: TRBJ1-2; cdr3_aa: ASSTLDRVGGYT
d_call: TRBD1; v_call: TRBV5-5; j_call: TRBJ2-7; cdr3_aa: ASSVAGQGLSYEQY
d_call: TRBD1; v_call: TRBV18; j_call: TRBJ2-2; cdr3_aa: ASSLQQGANTGELF
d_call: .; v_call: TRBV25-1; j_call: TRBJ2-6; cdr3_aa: ASSLTQGLGGNVLT
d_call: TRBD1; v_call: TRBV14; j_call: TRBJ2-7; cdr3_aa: ASSLAGGSEQY
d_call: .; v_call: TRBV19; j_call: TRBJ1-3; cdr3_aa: ASTQGTGNTIY
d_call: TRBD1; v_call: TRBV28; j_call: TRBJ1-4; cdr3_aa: ASSRTGFNEKLF
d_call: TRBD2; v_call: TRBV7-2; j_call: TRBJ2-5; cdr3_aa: ASSLVGLAGGPRDQY
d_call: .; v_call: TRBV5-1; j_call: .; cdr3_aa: ASRGRIASYEQY
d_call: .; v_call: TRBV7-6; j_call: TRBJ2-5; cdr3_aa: ASSLVAESRENQETQY
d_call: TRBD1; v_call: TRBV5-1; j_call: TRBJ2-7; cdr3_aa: ASRRDRVRDEQY
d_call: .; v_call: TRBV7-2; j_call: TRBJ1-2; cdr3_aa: ASSVARDIGLAGYT
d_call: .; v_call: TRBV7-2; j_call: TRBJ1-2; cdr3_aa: ASSLHGPLYGYT
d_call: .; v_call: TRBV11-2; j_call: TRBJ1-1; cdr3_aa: ASSLGGGGTEAF
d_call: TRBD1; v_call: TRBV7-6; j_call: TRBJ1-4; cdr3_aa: ASGQGNEKLF